A selection of T cell receptor beta chains follows, all from one sample in a study of blood T cell repertoires in COVID-19. Sequencing used immunoSEQ multiplex PCR; TCRdb keeps in-frame clones, though not all of them. The sample has 50,000 to 70,000 clones, around 87% seen once. Sequencing was done on a sample of peripheral blood. These receptors were taken from a man in his sixties with active or convalescent COVID-19. Both conserved end residues are part of each CDR3. Each record gives: D gene, V gene, clone size, J gene, CDR3 protein, CDR3 DNA. A D gene is named only where the DNA matches it firmly. Size is stated for part of the rows, as once, few or many counts, or as a class when the clone is expanded.

>TRBD1|TRBV27|once|TRBJ2-5
CASQRQGTYQETQYF
TGTGCCAGCCAAAGACAGGGGACTTACCAAGAGACCCAGTACTTC
>TRBD1|TRBV5-1|few|TRBJ1-4
CASSLATGGGEKLFF
TGCGCCAGCAGCTTGGCAACAGGGGGCGGTGAAAAACTGTTTTTT
>TRBD1|TRBV5-1|.|TRBJ2-2
CASSLQGANTGELFF
TGCGCCAGCAGCTTGCAGGGGGCGAACACCGGGGAGCTGTTTTTT
>TRBD1|TRBV15|few|TRBJ2-5
CATSRGQWETQYF
TGTGCCACCAGCAGGGGACAGTGGGAGACCCAGTACTTC
>.|TRBV18|few|TRBJ2-7
CASSPQGAYEQYF
TGTGCCAGCTCACCACAGGGGGCCTACGAGCAGTACTTC
>.|TRBV23-1|once|TRBJ1-2
CASSQRQGDYGYTF
TGCGCCAGCAGTCAACGTCAGGGTGACTATGGCTACACCTTC
>.|TRBV5-5|.|TRBJ1-4
CASSPKGDAEKLFF
TGTGCCAGCAGCCCAAAGGGAGACGCCGAAAAACTGTTTTTT
>TRBD1|TRBV15|.|TRBJ2-6
CATSKDRAVSTGANVLTF
TGTGCCACCAGCAAAGACAGGGCGGTTTCTACTGGGGCCAACGTCCTGACTTTC
>.|TRBV18|.|TRBJ1-1
CASSRLTAEAFF
TGTGCCAGCTCACGGCTGACAGCTGAAGCTTTCTTT
>TRBD2|TRBV19|.|TRBJ2-7
CATKKGGTSVSYEQYF
TGTGCCACCAAAAAAGGAGGGACTAGCGTCTCCTACGAGCAGTACTTC
>.|TRBV27|.|TRBJ2-1
CASSLRDLDYNEQFF
TGTGCCAGCAGCCTTCGGGATCTCGACTACAATGAGCAGTTCTTC
>TRBD1|TRBV6-5|.|TRBJ1-2
CASRLQGTDGYTF
TGTGCCAGCAGACTACAGGGGACCGACGGCTACACCTTC
>.|TRBV5-1|.|TRBJ2-3
CASSLDGADTQYF
TGCGCCAGCAGCTTGGACGGGGCAGATACGCAGTATTTT
>.|TRBV7-9|.|TRBJ1-4
CASTPPGTTNEKLFF
TGTGCCAGCACACCACCGGGGACAACTAATGAAAAACTGTTTTTT
>TRBD2|TRBV15|.|TRBJ2-1
CATSSAPLAGVVNEQFF
TGTGCCACCAGCTCCGCCCCGCTAGCGGGGGTCGTCAATGAGCAGTTCTTC
>.|TRBV6-5|.|TRBJ2-2
CASRPRAGELFF
TGTGCCAGCAGACCCAGGGCCGGGGAGCTGTTTTTT
>.|TRBV11-2|.|TRBJ2-7
CASSTETYSYEQYF
TGTGCCAGCAGCACCGAGACATACTCCTACGAGCAGTACTTC
>.|TRBV18|.|TRBJ1-6
CASSRLTDQNSPLHF
TGTGCCAGCTCACGTTTGACAGACCAAAATTCACCCCTCCACTTT
>.|TRBV2|once|TRBJ1-1
CASRTAAGGHTEAFF
TGTGCCAGCAGAACGGCAGCCGGTGGGCACACTGAAGCTTTCTTT
>TRBD2|TRBV19|.|TRBJ2-1
CASQKREGPNEQFF
TGTGCCAGCCAAAAGCGGGAGGGTCCCAATGAGCAGTTCTTC
>.|TRBV7-2|.|TRBJ1-5
CASTQTGYSNQPQHF
TGTGCCAGCACCCAAACAGGTTATAGCAATCAGCCCCAGCATTTT
>.|TRBV5-5|.|TRBJ1-3
CASSLDSGSGNTIYF
TGTGCCAGCAGCTTGGACAGCGGCTCTGGAAACACCATATATTTT
>TRBD1|TRBV18|.|TRBJ1-6
CASSPQGQGASNSPLHF
TGTGCCAGCTCACCACAGGGACAGGGGGCATCCAATTCACCCCTCCACTTT
>.|TRBV28|.|TRBJ1-2
CASTQAIRYGYTF
TGTGCCAGCACCCAGGCAATACGCTATGGCTACACCTTC
>.|TRBV9|once|TRBJ1-2
CASSAISGKANYGYTF
TGTGCCAGCAGCGCCATTTCAGGGAAAGCTAACTATGGCTACACCTTC
>TRBD1|TRBV5-6|.|TRBJ2-1
CASTSDRAWHEQFF
TGTGCCAGCACCTCGGACAGGGCGTGGCATGAGCAGTTCTTC
>TRBD1|TRBV27|.|TRBJ1-5
CASKADRAHNQPQHF
TGTGCCAGCAAAGCGGACAGGGCACACAATCAGCCCCAGCATTTT
>.|TRBV27|.|TRBJ1-4
CASSRKGANEKLFF
TGTGCCAGCAGTCGTAAGGGAGCTAATGAAAAACTGTTTTTT